What follows are 23 T cell receptor beta chains derived from one specimen sequenced in a study of blood T cell repertoires in COVID-19. Profiled with immunoSEQ multiplex PCR; TCRdb holds only in-frame clones, not every one. The sample has 300,000 to 400,000 clones, around 87% seen once. Sequences were obtained from peripheral blood. The receptors originated from a woman between 45 and 60 years old who had recovered from COVID-19.

The J gene is TRBJ2-6, the V gene TRBV19; TRBD1 is a possible D gene (5 bases). CDR1 is LNHDA, CDR2 SQIVND, per germline (reference sequence). The CDR3 runs to 16 residues. With 9 bases removed from V and 0 bases from J, the gap between germline ends came to 15 bases. The CDR3 reads CASTSGWSSGANVLTF. The CDR3 DNA sequence: TGTGCCAGCACCTCAGGGTGGAGCTCTGGGGCCAACGTCCTGACTTTC. Based on the CDR3 plus reference TRBV19 and TRBJ2-6, the full variable domain is DGGITQSPKYLFRKEGQNVTLSCEQNLNHDAMYWYRQDPGQGLRLIYYSQIVNDFQKGDIAEGYSVSREKKESFPLTVTSAQKNPTAFYLCASTSGWSSGANVLTFGAGSRLTVL.

This rearrangement joins TRBV7-9 to TRBJ1-5; D not certain. Germline V lookup: CDR1 SEHNR, CDR2 FQNEAQ (reference sequence). This CDR3 has 12 residues. The ends were cut back, 5 bases at V and 1 base at J, with 3 bases in the middle. CDR3 amino acids: CASSRSNQPQHF. CDR3 nucleotides: TGTGCCAGCAGCCGGAGCAATCAGCCCCAGCATTTT.

V is TRBV7-9 and J is TRBJ2-2, with D uncertain. V gave up 5 bases and J gave up 7 bases, with 8 bases separating them. This CDR3 has 12 residues. Germline V gives CDR1 SEHNR, CDR2 FQNEAQ (reference sequence). The DNA of the CDR3 is TGTGCCAGCAGCGCGATCTTCGGGGAGCTGTTTTTT. This sequence encodes CASSAIFGELFF.

The chain is built from TRBV13 and TRBJ1-2, with D possibly being TRBD1 (6 bases). Per the germline V gene, CDR1 is PRHDT and CDR2 is FYEKMQ (reference sequence). V dropped 5 bases and J dropped 2 bases, with 9 bases sitting between them. CDR3 length: 13 residues. The CDR3 protein is CASSGDRNYGYTF. DNA for the CDR3: TGTGCCAGCAGCGGAGACAGGAACTATGGCTACACCTTC.

This sequence joins TRBV7-6 and TRBJ2-5, with 12 bases that match TRBD1. J gave up 3 bases and V 4 bases, and 3 bases lay outside the gene matches. Germline CDR1 SGHVS, CDR2 FNYEAQ. This CDR3 comprises 15 residues. The CDR3: CASSWGTGGEETQYF. The DNA for the CDR3 is TGTGCCAGCAGCTGGGGGACAGGGGGCGAAGAGACCCAGTACTTC.

Only a few counts were recorded for this clone. The chain links TRBV4-3 to TRBJ2-1; D gene ambiguous. V gave up 0 bases and J gave up 8 bases, with 5 bases separating them. Germline-derived CDR1 and CDR2 are LGHNA and YSLEER. CDR3 length equals 12 residues. Here the CDR3 reads CASSQDRDEQFF. CDR3 sequence (DNA): TGCGCCAGCAGCCAAGACCGGGATGAGCAGTTCTTC.

The genes are TRBV28 and TRBJ1-1; D is undetermined. Germline V gene lookup returns CDR1 MDHEN and CDR2 SYDVKM. V was cut by 6 bases and J by 5 bases, with 13 bases left in between. The length of the CDR3 is 13 residues. The CDR3: CASRGSTTTEAFF. CDR3 in DNA: TGTGCCAGCAGGGGTTCCACGACTACTGAAGCTTTCTTT.

This clone was found once. This chain connects TRBV27 to TRBJ1-5, with D perhaps matching TRBD1 (5 bases). V was trimmed by 0 bases and J by 6 bases, leaving 12 bases between them. Germline CDR1 reads MNHEY; CDR2 reads SMNVEV (reference sequence). CDR3 length: 15 amino acids. CDR3 residues: CASSLSSREGQPQHF. CDR3 bases: TGTGCCAGCAGTTTATCGAGCAGGGAAGGTCAGCCCCAGCATTTT.

The chain combines TRBV2 with TRBJ1-1; the match to TRBD1 covers 8 bases. The germline V gene encodes CDR1 SNHLY and CDR2 FYNNEI. CDR3 length equals 14 residues. The V gene end was trimmed by 6 bases and the J gene end by 2 bases; junction bases not matched to a gene: 5. CDR3 sequence: CASRDRESNTEAFF. The CDR3 coding sequence is TGTGCCAGCAGGGACAGGGAATCAAACACTGAAGCTTTCTTT.

The rearrangement links TRBV19 to TRBJ2-5; 9 bases are a match to TRBD1. CDR1 is LNHDA, CDR2 SQIVND, per germline (reference sequence). This CDR3 comprises 15 residues. V trimming: 10 bases; J trimming: 5 bases; junction bases outside the gene matches: 14. The CDR3 here is CATAPRGTGFETQYF. The DNA for the CDR3 is TGTGCCACCGCCCCCCGGGGGACAGGGTTCGAGACCCAGTACTTC.

The J gene is TRBJ1-2, the V gene TRBV7-8; D is undetermined. This CDR3 has 14 residues. V lost 1 base and J 4 bases, leaving 10 bases between the germline ends. Germline V gene data show CDR1 as SGHVS and CDR2 as FQNEAQ. CDR3 coding DNA: TGTGCCAGCAGCTTAGTTGGCAGGATCTATGGCTACACCTTC. Protein product: CASSLVGRIYGYTF. The whole variable domain, filled in from reference TRBV7-8 and TRBJ1-2, reads GAGVSQSPRYKVAKRGQDVALRCDPISGHVSLFWYQQALGQGPEFLTYFQNEAQLDKSGLPSDRFFAERPEGSVSTLKIQRTQQEDSAVYLCASSLVGRIYGYTFGSGTRLTVV.

With respect to this clone: Other DNA sequences of this sample code for an identical CDR3. J is TRBJ2-5 and V is TRBV29-1; D might be TRBD2 (6 bases). The germline V gene encodes CDR1 SQVTM and CDR2 ANQGSEA. V was pared by 4 bases and J by 4 bases, with 10 bases between. This CDR3 has 12 residues. The chain's CDR3 is CSVGRAGETQYF. The CDR3 DNA reads TGCAGCGTTGGGAGAGCGGGAGAGACCCAGTACTTC. Drawing the rest from reference TRBV29-1 and TRBJ2-5, the complete variable domain is SAVISQKPSRDICQRGTSLTIQCQVDSQVTMMFWYRQQPGQSLTLIATANQGSEATYESGFVIDKFPISRPNLTFSTLTVSNMSPEDSSIYLCSVGRAGETQYFGPGTRLLVL.

The J gene is TRBJ2-6, the V gene TRBV28; D not certain. The CDR3 runs to 14 residues. Germline V gives CDR1 MDHEN, CDR2 SYDVKM. Trimming took off 4 bases at V and 4 bases at J, with 8 bases between the two ends. For the CDR3, the DNA is TGTGCCAGCAGTTCCCCTCTAGGGGCCAACGTCCTGACTTTC. This sequence encodes CASSSPLGANVLTF.

The chain couples TRBV5-4 to TRBJ2-6, with D possibly TRBD2 on 5 matching bases. This CDR3 comprises 16 residues. The germline V gene has CDR1 SGHNT and CDR2 YYREEE (reference sequence). Trimming stripped 0 bases from V and 4 bases from J, with 11 bases between. This CDR3 reads CASSLGPPGGANVLTF. CDR3 nucleotide sequence: TGTGCCAGCAGCTTGGGTCCTCCGGGGGGGGCCAACGTCCTGACTTTC.

This rearrangement joins TRBV6-5 to TRBJ1-1; D not resolved. Germline V gives CDR1 MNHEY, CDR2 SVGAGI. The CDR3 runs to 14 residues. Trimming removed 0 bases from V and 2 bases from J, with 7 bases in between. CDR3 in DNA: TGTGCCAGCAGTTACTCAGCGGCTAACACTGAAGCTTTCTTT. Its translation is CASSYSAANTEAFF.

The chain has TRBV30 and TRBJ2-2; D is unclear. The CDR3 has 12 amino acids. Germline values: CDR1 GTSNPN, CDR2 SVGIG (reference sequence). Trimming removed 5 bases from V and 0 bases from J, with 4 bases in between. The DNA of the CDR3 is TGTGCCTGGGACTCGAACACCGGGGAGCTGTTTTTT. Translation gives CAWDSNTGELFF.

The chain combines TRBV7-2 with TRBJ1-1; D unclear. This CDR3 comprises 12 residues. CDR1 and CDR2 (germline): SGHTA, FQGNSA. The V end lost 3 bases, the J end lost 5 bases, and 7 bases lay between the germline ends. Here the CDR3 DNA reads TGTGCCAGCAGCTTCGGGAGAACTGAAGCTTTCTTT. It specifies CASSFGRTEAFF.

In this sample, this clone turned up a few times. The chain has TRBV14 and TRBJ1-6, with a tentative D call TRBD1 (6 bases). Germline V CDR1 and CDR2: SGHDN, FVKESK. This CDR3 has 16 residues. Trimming took 2 bases from V and 7 from J, leaving 15 bases between them. Here the CDR3 reads CASSQYRGARNSPLHF. The CDR3 DNA sequence: TGTGCCAGCAGCCAATATCGGGGGGCGCGGAATTCACCCCTCCACTTT.

The chain joins TRBV27 to TRBJ1-2; TRBD1 agrees at 7 bases. This CDR3 is 13 amino acids long. CDR1 and CDR2 from the germline V gene are MNHEY and SMNVEV (reference sequence). Losses at the gene ends were 3 bases for V and 7 bases for J; bases not matched to a gene: 5. The chain's CDR3 is CASSFRQGSGYTF. CDR3 sequence (DNA): TGTGCCAGCAGTTTCAGACAGGGCTCTGGCTACACCTTC.

This clone was seen only a few times. V usage is TRBV6-2 or TRBV6-3 and J usage is TRBJ1-1, with D unresolved. The CDR3 loop spans 13 amino acids. The V gene lost 1 base and the J gene lost 4 bases, with 7 bases spanning the gap. Germline assignment: CDR1 MNHEY and CDR2 SVGEGT. The CDR3 protein is CASSYLISTEAFF. CDR3 DNA: TGTGCCAGCAGTTACTTAATTTCCACTGAAGCTTTCTTT.

This chain joins TRBV6-2 or TRBV6-3 and TRBJ2-6, with unresolved D. The ends were cut back, 1 base at V and 4 bases at J, with 11 bases in the middle. This CDR3 contains 16 residues. Per the germline V gene, CDR1 is MNHEY and CDR2 is SVGEGT. The CDR3 loop reads CASSYLFVPGANVLTF. CDR3 nucleotide sequence: TGTGCCAGCAGTTACTTATTCGTCCCCGGGGCCAACGTCCTGACTTTC.

The genes are TRBV28 and TRBJ2-1; weak D call: TRBD2 (6 bases). V was shortened by 5 bases and J by 7 bases, with 9 bases between the two germline ends. The CDR3 runs to 12 residues. Germline V gene sequence: CDR1 MDHEN, CDR2 SYDVKM. The CDR3 here is CASSPGLNEQFF. CDR3 nucleotides: TGTGCCAGCAGTCCAGGACTAAATGAGCAGTTCTTC.

J is TRBJ2-3 and V is TRBV28; D might be TRBD2 (6 bases). CDR1 and CDR2 (germline): MDHEN, SYDVKM. This CDR3 is 17 amino acids long. Trimming pared 7 bases from V and 6 bases from J, leaving 26 bases between. CDR3 amino acids: CASTLGGGVSGSDTQYF. The CDR3 DNA follows: TGTGCCAGCACCCTAGGAGGAGGGGTCTCCGGGTCGGATACGCAGTATTTT.